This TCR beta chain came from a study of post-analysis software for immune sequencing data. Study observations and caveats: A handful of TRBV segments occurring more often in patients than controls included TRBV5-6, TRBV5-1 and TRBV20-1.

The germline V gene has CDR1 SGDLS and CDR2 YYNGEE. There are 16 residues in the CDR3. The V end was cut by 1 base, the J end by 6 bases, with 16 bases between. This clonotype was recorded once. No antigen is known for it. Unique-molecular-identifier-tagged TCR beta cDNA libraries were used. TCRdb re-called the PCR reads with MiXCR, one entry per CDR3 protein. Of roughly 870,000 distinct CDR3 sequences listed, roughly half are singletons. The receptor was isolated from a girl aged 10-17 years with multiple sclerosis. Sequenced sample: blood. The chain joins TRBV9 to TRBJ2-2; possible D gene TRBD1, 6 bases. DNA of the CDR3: TGTGCCAGCAGCGTAAGGCAGCAGGGGTCGGCCGGGGAGCTGTTTTTT. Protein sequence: CASSVRQQGSAGELFF. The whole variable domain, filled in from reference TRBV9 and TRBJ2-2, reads DSGVTQTPKHLITATGQRVTLRCSPRSGDLSVYWYQQSLDQGLQFLIQYYNGEERAKGNILERFSAQQFPDLHSELNLSSLELGDSALYFCASSVRQQGSAGELFFGEGSRLTVL.